The 14 T cell receptor beta chains listed next were all sequenced from one sample in a study of CXCR3-negative and CXCR3-positive naive CD8 T cells. All TRB cDNA libraries came from 5' RACE performed with UMI labels. TCRdb reprocessed the 5' RACE reads and reports one entry per CDR3 protein, with no DNA. Its listing shows 50,000 to 65,000 distinct CDR3 sequences. Findings and limits, study-wide: Naive cells with CXCR3 showed TRB CDR3s that were more hydrophobic than those in CXCR3-negative naive cells.

No cognate antigen is known for these TCRs. The specimen sequenced was naive CXCR3+ CD8+ T cells from blood. Documented subset: CD45RO-CCR7+CD27+CD95- naive CD8+ T cells expressing CXCR3 (TNR3+). These receptors were obtained from a human donor in good health. Some clones in this sample may be carry-over from other donors' samples.

V gene TRBV29-1 combines with J gene TRBJ1-3. This CDR3 has 13 residues. Germline V gives CDR1 SQVTM, CDR2 ANQGSEA. The CDR3 loop reads CSVEVGPSNTIYF.

This sequence joins TRBV5-1 and TRBJ2-1; the D call from TCRdb, TRBD2, cannot be confirmed without DNA. The CDR3 has 16 amino acids. CDR1 and CDR2 from the germline V gene are SGHRS and YFSETQ. The CDR3: CASSLRLAGVRNEQFF.

The CDR3 spells CASSLLPGQGGNEQFF. The rearrangement uses TRBV7-6 and TRBJ2-1; TCRdb's D call of TRBD1 is untestable without DNA. CDR1 and CDR2 (germline): SGHVS, FNYEAQ. The CDR3 has 16 amino acids.

The rearrangement joins TRBV7-9 to TRBJ2-7; no DNA is available, so the TRBD1 call from TCRdb remains unchecked. There are 17 residues in the CDR3. CDR1 is SEHNR and CDR2 is FQNEAQ in the germline V gene (reference sequence). The CDR3 loop reads CASSSFTSGTDIYEQYF. The full variable domain, in which reference TRBV7-9 and TRBJ2-7 provide the parts outside the CDR3, is DTGVSQNPRHKITKRGQNVTFRCDPISEHNRLYWYRQTLGQGPEFLTYFQNEAQLEKSRLLSDRFSAERPKGSFSTLEIQRTEQGDSAMYLCASSSFTSGTDIYEQYFGPGTRLTVT.

This rearrangement joins TRBV7-3 to TRBJ2-1; the D call from TCRdb, TRBD1, cannot be confirmed without DNA. Looked up from germline, CDR1 is SGHTA and CDR2 is FQGTGA. The length of the CDR3 is 13 residues. The CDR3 is CASSLGQPGEQFF.

This chain uses TRBV27 with TRBJ1-1; the TCRdb D gene call, TRBD1, has no DNA to confirm it. Germline CDR1 is MNHEY and CDR2 is SMNVEV (reference sequence). The CDR3 contains 15 residues. The CDR3 spells CASSLYRQLLTEAFF.

V is TRBV5-1 and J is TRBJ2-7; TCRdb's D call of TRBD2 is untestable without DNA. This CDR3 is built from 13 residues. From germline, CDR1 is SGHRS and CDR2 YFSETQ. The CDR3 loop reads CASSLGTEVEQYF.

The rearrangement joins TRBV5-1 to TRBJ1-2. The germline V gene encodes CDR1 SGHRS and CDR2 YFSETQ. The CDR3 consists of 14 residues. The CDR3 reads CASSWGAGSDGYTF.

The gene calls are TRBV15 and TRBJ2-3; TCRdb proposes TRBD2, but this gene call is untestable without DNA. The CDR3 contains 15 residues. CDR1 and CDR2 from the germline V gene are LNHNV and YYDKDF (reference sequence). CDR3 loop: CATSSLASGTDTQYF.

The rearrangement links TRBV6-2 or TRBV6-3 to TRBJ2-5; TCRdb gives TRBD1 as the D gene, but with no DNA this cannot be confirmed. Germline lookup yields CDR1 MNHEY and CDR2 SVGEGT. CDR3 length: 18 residues. Here the CDR3 reads CASSYSIATGHHPWTQYF.

This rearrangement joins TRBV5-1 to TRBJ2-7. The germline CDR1 and CDR2 sequences are SGHRS and YFSETQ. CDR3 length: 14 residues. The CDR3 spells CASSLGVSVYEQYF.

J is TRBJ2-1 and V is TRBV20-1; absent DNA, TCRdb's TRBD2 call cannot be checked. This CDR3 region has 15 residues. CDR1 and CDR2 (germline): DFQATT, SNEGSKA (reference sequence). CDR3 region: CSARSIAGVYNEQFF.

The chain joins TRBV15 to TRBJ1-2. There are 15 residues in the CDR3. CDR1 and CDR2 (germline): LNHNV, YYDKDF (reference sequence). This chain's CDR3 is CATSRDQTDLDGYTF.

V and J are TRBV7-9 and TRBJ2-1; TCRdb's D call, TRBD1, is unchecked because there is no DNA. From germline, CDR1 is SEHNR and CDR2 FQNEAQ (reference sequence). This CDR3 is 15 amino acids long. The CDR3 sequence: CASSLVGVSYNEQFF.